Each of the 24 T cell receptor beta chains below was sequenced from the same sample in a study of tumor-infiltrating lymphocytes in primary liver carcinoma. Production of TCR beta cDNA used approximately 480 ng total RNA together with a constant-region primer. Libraries for TCR beta were built through three nested multiplex PCR rounds, which together made up a slightly modified ARM-PCR procedure. A C-beta reverse primer was combined with TRBV1-TRBV30 forward primers in the first two PCR rounds, and each round had around 11 cycles. TCRdb reprocessed the multiplex PCR reads via MiXCR and lists one record per CDR3 protein. The data hold about 180,000 distinct CDR3 sequences, with 50% to 75% observed a single time. For blood RNA, unsorted whole blood served as the source, and germline DNA was extracted too. Sequenced sample: peripheral blood. Receptors originate from a man aged 40-50 years with primary liver carcinoma and hepatitis B virus infection.

This clonotype was recorded many times. The chain uses TRBV6-5 and TRBJ2-5; either TRBD1 or TRBD2 may fit D (6 bases each). The CDR3 covers 13 residues. V was trimmed by 2 bases and J by 5 bases, leaving 9 bases between them. CDR1 MNHEY and CDR2 SVGAGI come from the germline V gene. For the CDR3, the DNA is TGTGCCAGCAGTTACACAGGGAGGGAGACCCAGTACTTC. It is translated as CASSYTGRETQYF.

Only a few counts were recorded for this clonotype. The chain employs TRBV28 and TRBJ2-1, with no clear D. This CDR3 is built from 16 residues. V was trimmed by 4 bases and J by 0 bases, leaving 13 bases between them. The germline V gene has CDR1 MDHEN and CDR2 SYDVKM. CDR3 in amino acids: CASSSYSKSSYNEQFF. Here the CDR3 DNA reads TGTGCCAGCAGTTCGTACAGCAAAAGCTCCTACAATGAGCAGTTCTTC.

This clonotype has only one observation. The CDR3 nucleotides read TGTGCCAGCAGTGGAGATCGACAGACGTTGAACACTGAAGCTTTCTTT. Translation: CASSGDRQTLNTEAFF. The V call is TRBV25-1, the J call TRBJ1-1, with D possibly matching TRBD1 (5 bases). Germline assignment: CDR1 MGHDK and CDR2 SYGVNS. The CDR3 contains 16 residues. V dropped 4 bases and J dropped 0 bases, with 15 bases sitting between them. The variable domain in full, with the rest retrieved from reference TRBV25-1 and TRBJ1-1, is EADIYQTPRYLVIGTGKKITLECSQTMGHDKMYWYQQDPGMELHLIHYSYGVNSTEKGDLSSESTVSRIRTEHFPLTLESARPSHTSQYLCASSGDRQTLNTEAFFGQGTRLTVV.

With respect to this clonotype: One end of the junction is discordant with germline, which a read error may explain. The V gene is TRBV5-1, the J gene TRBJ1-1, with D possibly being TRBD1 (5 bases). The germline gives CDR1 SGHRS, CDR2 YFSETQ. The CDR3 sequence is 15 residues long. The CDR3 protein is CASSLDPGDGTGAFF. For the CDR3, the DNA is TGCGCCAGCAGCTTGGACCCCGGGGACGGCACTGGAGCTTTCTTT.

As concerns this clonotype: A read error is possible here, since a much larger clone lies one base away. V is TRBV4-1 and J is TRBJ1-1, with no clear D. CDR3 length equals 11 residues. Germline CDR1 is MGHRA and CDR2 is YSYEKL. The CDR3 protein is CASKIDTEALF. CDR3 coding DNA: TGCGCCAGCAAGATTGACACTGAAGCTTTATTT.

This clonotype was counted once. The chain carries TRBV11-2 and TRBJ2-3, with TRBD2 matching 10 bases. The CDR3 covers 17 residues. The germline V gene has CDR1 SGHAT and CDR2 FQNNGV. Trimming removed 5 bases from V and 9 bases from J; junction bases left unmatched: 17. DNA for the CDR3: TGTGCCAGCAGCCAACCTTACTCACAGCGGGAGGGAGACACGCAGTATTTT. Its translation: CASSQPYSQREGDTQYF.

In regard to this clonotype: At one end the junction does not follow the germline gene, possibly because of a read error. This chain joins TRBV11-2 and TRBJ2-1; the D call may be TRBD1 or TRBD2 (5 bases each). Germline V gives CDR1 SGHAT, CDR2 FQNNGV. The CDR3 runs to 13 residues. CDR3 bases: TGTGCGAGCCGGGATAGGGGCCAGAATGAGCCGTTCTTC. Its translation is CASRDRGQNEPFF. Complete variable domain (other parts from reference TRBV11-2 and TRBJ2-1): EAGVAQSPRYKIIEKRQSVAFWCNPISGHATLYWYQQILGQGPKLLIQFQNNGVVDDSQLPKDRFSAERLKGVDSTLKIQPAKLEDSAVYLCASRDRGQNEPFFGPGTRLTVL.

The rearrangement joins TRBV19 to TRBJ1-4; 9 bases align to TRBD1. Trimming at V came to 4 bases and at J to 8 bases, leaving 8 bases not matched to a gene. Looked up from germline, CDR1 is LNHDA and CDR2 is SQIVND (reference sequence). The CDR3 length is 15 residues. The CDR3 nucleotides read TGTGCCAGTAGTACCCCGGACAGGGGAAAAGAAAAACTGTTTTTT. Protein: CASSTPDRGKEKLFF. Full variable domain (remainder filled in from reference TRBV19 and TRBJ1-4): DGGITQSPKYLFRKEGQNVTLSCEQNLNHDAMYWYRQDPGQGLRLIYYSQIVNDFQKGDIAEGYSVSREKKESFPLTVTSAQKNPTAFYLCASSTPDRGKEKLFFGSGTQLSVL.

This clonotype was observed a few times. The genes are TRBV29-1 and TRBJ2-2, with TRBD2 identical over 10 bases. Germline trimming cut 4 bases from V and 1 base from J; bases unmatched to any gene: 3. The CDR3 runs to 15 residues. CDR1 and CDR2 (germline): SQVTM, ANQGSEA. The CDR3 DNA is TGCAGCGTTGGTGGGACTAGCGAGAACACCGGGGAGCTGTTTTTT. Protein sequence: CSVGGTSENTGELFF.

Written as DNA, the CDR3 is TGTGCCAGCAGTTCCGGGACCCTTGGGGCCCAGTACTTC. Residues: CASSSGTLGAQYF. This chain joins TRBV28 and TRBJ2-5, with D perhaps TRBD1 or TRBD2 (5 bases each). The V gene's germline CDR1 is MDHEN and CDR2 SYDVKM. The CDR3 runs to 13 residues. V lost 4 bases and J 9 bases, leaving 15 bases between the germline ends.

The V call is TRBV28, the J call TRBJ1-1; no clear D gene. The germline V and J ends were trimmed by 6 bases and 8 bases, with 13 bases remaining between them. The germline V gene encodes CDR1 MDHEN and CDR2 SYDVKM. The CDR3 has 12 residues. The CDR3 coding sequence is TGTGCCAGCAGCATTGCGAGGGAAGAAGCTTTCTTT. Its protein is CASSIAREEAFF.

This clonotype was observed a few times. Written as DNA, the CDR3 is TGCGCCAGCAGCTTGGACGGGAACAATGAGCAGTTCTTC. This translates into CASSLDGNNEQFF. This sequence joins TRBV5-1 and TRBJ2-1, with D tentatively TRBD2 (5 bases). V was shortened by 0 bases and J by 5 bases, with 6 bases between the two germline ends. The CDR3 is made up of 13 amino acids. Germline V CDR1 and CDR2: SGHRS, YFSETQ.

This clonotype was seen a handful of times. The chain links TRBV11-1 to TRBJ2-5; maybe TRBD1 (5 bases). The CDR3 contains 13 residues. CDR1 SGHAT and CDR2 FQDESV come from the germline V gene (reference sequence). Trimming cost V 4 bases and J 7 bases, with 13 bases left between them. This chain's CDR3 is CASSYLGVGTQYF. The CDR3 coding sequence is TGTGCCAGCAGCTACCTAGGGGTGGGGACCCAGTACTTC.

This clonotype showed up just a few times. V is TRBV4-1 and J is TRBJ1-1; no definite D call. V was clipped by 1 base and J by 6 bases, with 15 bases between them. This CDR3 contains 15 residues. CDR1 and CDR2 (germline): MGHRA, YSYEKL. CDR3 region: CASSQALLNFAEAFF. The CDR3 DNA reads TGCGCCAGCAGCCAAGCACTTCTAAATTTCGCTGAAGCTTTCTTT.

With respect to this clonotype: The junction and the germline gene differ at one end; a read error may be behind it. The chain links TRBV11-2 to TRBJ2-7; possibly TRBD2 for D (5 bases). The CDR3 has 14 residues. The germline CDR1 and CDR2 sequences are SGHAT and FQNNGV. The CDR3 sequence: CASSTAGGGYEQQF. CDR3 DNA: TGTGCCAGCAGCACCGCTGGAGGTGGTTACGAGCAGCAATTC. Full variable domain (remainder filled in from reference TRBV11-2 and TRBJ2-7): EAGVAQSPRYKIIEKRQSVAFWCNPISGHATLYWYQQILGQGPKLLIQFQNNGVVDDSQLPKDRFSAERLKGVDSTLKIQPAKLEDSAVYLCASSTAGGGYEQQFGPGTRLTVT.

This clonotype was seen only a few times. This sequence may be a read error, since a much larger clone differs from it by one base. This chain links TRBV11-3 with TRBJ2-1; 7 bases match TRBD2. CDR1 SGHNT and CDR2 YENEEA come from the germline V gene. V lost 2 bases and J lost 5; bases outside the gene matches: 0. The CDR3 spans 13 residues. In DNA form, the CDR3 reads TGTGCCAGCAGCTTACGGGGGGACAATGAGCAGTTCTTC. Protein sequence: CASSLRGDNEQFF.

In this sample, this clonotype turned up a few times. The V gene is TRBV24-1, the J gene TRBJ1-1; tentatively, D is TRBD1 (5 bases). Between the trimmed V and J ends, which lost 3 bases and 4 bases, there was a span of 8 bases. The CDR3 extends over 13 amino acids. Germline V lookup: CDR1 KGHDR, CDR2 SFDVKD. For the CDR3, the DNA is TGTGCCACCAGTGATAAGGGACCCACTGAAGCTTTCTTT. It codes for CATSDKGPTEAFF.

The chain couples TRBV6-6 to TRBJ2-2; D remains ambiguous. Germline lookup yields CDR1 MNHNY and CDR2 SVGAGI (reference sequence). V was trimmed by 5 bases and J by 6 bases, leaving 4 bases between them. The CDR3 is made up of 11 amino acids. The chain's CDR3 is CASSNAGELFF. CDR3 sequence (DNA): TGTGCCAGCAGTAACGCCGGGGAGCTGTTTTTT.

A remark on this clonotype: A much larger clone lies one base from this, so it may be a read error. The chain joins TRBV12-3 or TRBV12-4 to TRBJ1-2; the D gene is possibly TRBD1 (5 bases). Trimming stripped 3 bases from V and 4 bases from J, with 12 bases between. There are 14 residues in the CDR3. This CDR3 reads CASSLDRQTYGYTF. Here the CDR3 DNA reads TGTGCCAGCAGTTTGGATAGACAGACCTATGGCTACACCTTC.

This chain uses TRBV7-3 with TRBJ2-1, with 11 nucleotides matching TRBD2. The CDR3 extends over 14 amino acids. The germline V gene has CDR1 SGHTA and CDR2 FQGTGA. V gave up 4 bases and J gave up 15 bases; unmatched junction bases: 11. DNA for the CDR3: TGTGCCAGCAGCTCCCTGACTAGCGGGACCTCTCTGTTCTTC. This encodes CASSSLTSGTSLFF.

V gene TRBV12-3 or TRBV12-4 combines with J gene TRBJ1-4; D ambiguous. CDR3 length: 14 residues. The V gene lost 7 bases and the J gene lost 6 bases, with 15 bases spanning the gap. CDR3 nucleotides: TGTGCCAGCAACGAGGGTGGTCAGCATGAAAAACTGTTTTTT. Translation gives CASNEGGQHEKLFF.

With regard to this clonotype: Since a much larger clone is just one base distant, this may be a read error. V is TRBV5-1 and J is TRBJ2-1; D remains ambiguous. This CDR3 comprises 16 residues. The ends were cut back, 2 bases at V and 0 bases at J, with 12 bases in the middle. In germline, CDR1 is SGHRS, CDR2 YFSETQ. The CDR3 DNA reads as TGCGCCAGCAGCTTCCTTAGCAGGAGCTCCTACAATGAGCAGTTCTTC. It yields the protein CASSFLSRSSYNEQFF.

In the case of this clonotype: One base away lies a much larger clone, so this may be a sequencing read error. The chain has TRBV4-2 and TRBJ2-5; D remains unclear. Germline loops: CDR1 LGHNA, CDR2 YNFKEQ. There are 15 residues in the CDR3. CDR3 in amino acids: CAGSQEATADETQYF. The DNA for the CDR3 is TGTGCCGGCAGCCAAGAGGCGACTGCCGATGAGACCCAGTACTTC.

This clonotype was picked up many times. The gene calls are TRBV29-1 and TRBJ1-1, with 9 nucleotides matching TRBD1. Germline-derived CDR1 and CDR2 are SQVTM and ANQGSEA. V was pared by 3 bases and J by 1 base, with 3 bases of the junction left unmatched. The CDR3 spans 14 residues. Here the CDR3 reads CSVEDRGWNTEAFF. The CDR3 DNA sequence: TGCAGCGTTGAGGACAGGGGTTGGAACACTGAAGCTTTCTTT. Filled out from reference TRBV29-1 and TRBJ1-1, the complete variable domain reads SAVISQKPSRDICQRGTSLTIQCQVDSQVTMMFWYRQQPGQSLTLIATANQGSEATYESGFVIDKFPISRPNLTFSTLTVSNMSPEDSSIYLCSVEDRGWNTEAFFGQGTRLTVV.